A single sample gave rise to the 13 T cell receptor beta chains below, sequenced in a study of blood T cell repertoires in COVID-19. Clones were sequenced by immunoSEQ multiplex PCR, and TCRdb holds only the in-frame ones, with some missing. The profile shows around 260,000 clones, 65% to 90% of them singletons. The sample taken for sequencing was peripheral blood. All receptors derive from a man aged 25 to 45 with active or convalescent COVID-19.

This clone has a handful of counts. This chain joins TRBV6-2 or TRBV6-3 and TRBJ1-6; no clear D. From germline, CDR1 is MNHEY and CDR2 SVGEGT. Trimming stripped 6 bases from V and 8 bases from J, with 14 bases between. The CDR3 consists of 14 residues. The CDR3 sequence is CASSLSGWDSPLHF. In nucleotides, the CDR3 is TGTGCCAGCAGCCTGAGCGGGTGGGATTCACCCCTCCACTTT.

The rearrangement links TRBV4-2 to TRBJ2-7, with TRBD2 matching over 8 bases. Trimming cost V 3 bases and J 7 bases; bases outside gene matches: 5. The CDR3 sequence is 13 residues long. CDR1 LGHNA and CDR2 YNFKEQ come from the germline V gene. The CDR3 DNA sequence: TGTGCCAGCAGCCAGGTAGCGGGGCGAGAGCAGTACTTC. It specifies CASSQVAGREQYF.

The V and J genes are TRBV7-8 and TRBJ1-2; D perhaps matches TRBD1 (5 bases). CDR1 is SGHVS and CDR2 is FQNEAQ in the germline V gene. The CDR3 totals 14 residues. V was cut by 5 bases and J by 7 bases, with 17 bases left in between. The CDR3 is CASSPREGSPGYTF. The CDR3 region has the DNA TGTGCCAGCAGCCCCAGGGAGGGAAGTCCTGGCTACACCTTC.

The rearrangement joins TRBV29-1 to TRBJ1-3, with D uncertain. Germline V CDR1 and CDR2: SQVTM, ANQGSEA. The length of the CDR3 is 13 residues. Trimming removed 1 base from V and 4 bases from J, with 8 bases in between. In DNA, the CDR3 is TGCAGCGTTGAAGGACTCGAAGGAAACACCATATATTTT. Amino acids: CSVEGLEGNTIYF.

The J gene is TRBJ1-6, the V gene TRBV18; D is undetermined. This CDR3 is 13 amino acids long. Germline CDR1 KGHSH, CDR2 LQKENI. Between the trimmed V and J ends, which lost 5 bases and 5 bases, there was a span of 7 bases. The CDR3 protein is CASSREDNSPLHF. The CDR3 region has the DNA TGTGCCAGCTCAAGGGAGGATAATTCACCCCTCCACTTT.

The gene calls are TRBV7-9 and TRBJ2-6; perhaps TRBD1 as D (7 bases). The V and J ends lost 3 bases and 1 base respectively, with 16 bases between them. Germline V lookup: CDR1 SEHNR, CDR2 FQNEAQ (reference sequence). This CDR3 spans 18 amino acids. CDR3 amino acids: CASSFNRGGESGANVLTF. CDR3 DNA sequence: TGTGCCAGCAGCTTCAACAGGGGAGGAGAGTCTGGGGCCAACGTCCTGACTTTC.

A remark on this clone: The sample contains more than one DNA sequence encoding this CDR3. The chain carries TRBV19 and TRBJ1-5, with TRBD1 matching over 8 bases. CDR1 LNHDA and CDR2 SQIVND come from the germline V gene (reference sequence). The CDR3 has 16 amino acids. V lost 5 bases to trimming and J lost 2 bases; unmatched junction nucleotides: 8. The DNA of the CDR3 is TGTGCCAGTAGTCGTCAGGGGGCAGGGGGCAATCAGCCCCAGCATTTT. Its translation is CASSRQGAGGNQPQHF. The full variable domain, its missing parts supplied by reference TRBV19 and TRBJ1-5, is DGGITQSPKYLFRKEGQNVTLSCEQNLNHDAMYWYRQDPGQGLRLIYYSQIVNDFQKGDIAEGYSVSREKKESFPLTVTSAQKNPTAFYLCASSRQGAGGNQPQHFGDGTRLSIL.

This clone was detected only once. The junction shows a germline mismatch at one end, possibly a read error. CDR3 region: CASSGADRFRRF. DNA for the CDR3: TGTGCCAGCAGTGGGGCGGACAGGTTCAGACGCTTC. The chain uses TRBV2 and TRBJ2-4, with 7 nucleotides matching TRBD1. This CDR3 has 12 amino acids. Germline values: CDR1 SNHLY, CDR2 FYNNEI.

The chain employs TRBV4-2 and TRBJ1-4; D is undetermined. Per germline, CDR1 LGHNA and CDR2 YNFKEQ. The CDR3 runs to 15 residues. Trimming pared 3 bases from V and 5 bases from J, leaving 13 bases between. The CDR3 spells CASSQNNSPNEKLFF. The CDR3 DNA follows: TGTGCCAGCAGCCAGAACAACAGCCCCAATGAAAAACTGTTTTTT.

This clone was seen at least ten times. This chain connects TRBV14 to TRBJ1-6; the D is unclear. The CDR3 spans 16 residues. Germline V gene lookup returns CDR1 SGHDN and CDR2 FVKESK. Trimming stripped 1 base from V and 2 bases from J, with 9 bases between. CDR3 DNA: TGTGCCAGCAGCCAAGTGCGGGGTGCCTATAATTCACCCCTCCACTTT. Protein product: CASSQVRGAYNSPLHF.

The CDR3 coding sequence is TGCGCCAGCAGCCAACCGACAGGAGCAGACTATGGCTACACCTTC. Translated, it gives CASSQPTGADYGYTF. This chain links TRBV4-1 with TRBJ1-2, with a weak D call TRBD1 (6 bases). From germline, CDR1 is MGHRA and CDR2 YSYEKL. CDR3 length: 15 residues. V was shortened by 2 bases and J by 3 bases, with 13 bases between the two germline ends.

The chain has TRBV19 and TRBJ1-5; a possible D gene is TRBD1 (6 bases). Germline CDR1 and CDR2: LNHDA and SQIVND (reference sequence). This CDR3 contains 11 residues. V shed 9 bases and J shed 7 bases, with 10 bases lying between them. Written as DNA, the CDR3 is TGTGCCAGCTCTGGGGGCCAGCCCCAGCATTTT. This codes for CASSGGQPQHF.

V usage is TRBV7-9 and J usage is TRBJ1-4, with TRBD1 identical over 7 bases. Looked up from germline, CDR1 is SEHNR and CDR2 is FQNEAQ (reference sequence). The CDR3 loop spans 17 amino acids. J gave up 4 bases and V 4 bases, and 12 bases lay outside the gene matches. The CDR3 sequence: CASSSPPTGTDNEKLFF. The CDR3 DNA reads TGTGCCAGCAGCTCTCCGCCTACCGGGACAGATAATGAAAAACTGTTTTTT.